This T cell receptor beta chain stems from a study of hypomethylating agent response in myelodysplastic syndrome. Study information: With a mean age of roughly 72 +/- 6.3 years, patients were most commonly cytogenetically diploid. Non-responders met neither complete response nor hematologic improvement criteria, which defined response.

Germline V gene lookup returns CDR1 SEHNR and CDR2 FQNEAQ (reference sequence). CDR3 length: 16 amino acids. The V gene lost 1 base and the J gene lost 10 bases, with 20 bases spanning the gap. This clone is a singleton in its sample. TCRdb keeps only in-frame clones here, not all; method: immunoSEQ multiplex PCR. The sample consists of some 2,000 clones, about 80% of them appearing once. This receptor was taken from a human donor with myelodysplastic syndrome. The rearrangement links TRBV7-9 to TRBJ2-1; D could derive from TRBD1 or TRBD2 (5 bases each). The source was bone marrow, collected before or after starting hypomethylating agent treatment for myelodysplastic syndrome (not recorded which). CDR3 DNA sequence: TGTGCCAGCAGCTTAGTAGGAAGTTGGGGGATTCTAGAGCAGTTCTTC. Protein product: CASSLVGSWGILEQFF. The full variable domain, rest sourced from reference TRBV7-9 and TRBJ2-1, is DTGVSQNPRHKITKRGQNVTFRCDPISEHNRLYWYRQTLGQGPEFLTYFQNEAQLEKSRLLSDRFSAERPKGSFSTLEIQRTEQGDSAMYLCASSLVGSWGILEQFFGPGTRLTVL.